These 8 T cell receptor beta chains were all obtained from the same sample, sequenced in a study of blood T cell repertoires in COVID-19. The protocol was immunoSEQ multiplex PCR, while the TCRdb copy is restricted to in-frame clones and leaves out a portion. The data show around 70,000 clones, about nine tenths seen once. The specimen sequenced was peripheral blood. The receptor source for this set is a human donor in a cohort sampled during active COVID-19.

The chain is built from TRBV4-1 and TRBJ1-3, with D hard to call. The CDR3 loop spans 17 amino acids. V was clipped by 2 bases and J by 0 bases, with 14 bases between them. The germline V gene encodes CDR1 MGHRA and CDR2 YSYEKL. CDR3 nucleotide sequence: TGCGCCAGCAGCCAACGGGGTCCCGGGAGCTCTGGAAACACCATATATTTT. Amino acid sequence: CASSQRGPGSSGNTIYF.

For the CDR3, the DNA is TGTGCCAGCAGCGAGAGGGGTGGGACAGGGGAATTGGATTCACCCCTCCACTTT. Its translation is CASSERGGTGELDSPLHF. The chain is built from TRBV9 and TRBJ1-6, with 10 bases aligning to TRBD1. V lost 3 bases, J lost 8 bases, and 14 bases stayed unmatched. CDR3 length: 18 amino acids. The germline V gene has CDR1 SGDLS and CDR2 YYNGEE.

This sequence joins TRBV28 and TRBJ1-1; possible D gene TRBD1, 6 bases. Germline values: CDR1 MDHEN, CDR2 SYDVKM. The CDR3 extends over 14 amino acids. Trimming took off 6 bases at V and 4 bases at J, with 15 bases between the two ends. The CDR3 DNA follows: TGTGCCAGCAGCCCAGGGGACCCGGGCACTGAAGCTTTCTTT. It yields the protein CASSPGDPGTEAFF.

The chain uses TRBV12-3 or TRBV12-4 and TRBJ1-1; D may be TRBD1 (6 bases). This CDR3 spans 13 amino acids. The germline V and J ends were trimmed by 4 bases and 5 bases, with 11 bases remaining between them. CDR3 in DNA: TGTGCCAGCAGTTCTGGACAGCATACTGAAGCTTTCTTT. It encodes CASSSGQHTEAFF.

V usage is TRBV5-1 and J usage is TRBJ1-3, with D perhaps TRBD1 (5 bases). The V and J ends lost 6 bases and 0 bases respectively, with 13 bases between them. CDR1 is SGHRS, CDR2 YFSETQ, per germline. This CDR3 contains 15 residues. CDR3: CASTRDSGSGNTIYF. The CDR3 bases are TGCGCCAGCACCCGGGACTCAGGCTCTGGAAACACCATATATTTT.

V and J are TRBV27 and TRBJ2-1; maybe TRBD2 (5 bases). The CDR3 covers 11 residues. Germline loops: CDR1 MNHEY, CDR2 SMNVEV (reference sequence). V lost 5 bases, J lost 8 bases, and 7 bases lay in between. CDR3 protein: CASSPGDEQFF. The CDR3 region has the DNA TGTGCCAGCAGTCCCGGGGATGAGCAGTTCTTC.

V and J are TRBV12-2 and TRBJ2-2; the D call of TRBD2 is as the table states it, not checked on the DNA. TRBV12-2 is shown as a pseudogene. CDR3 length: 15 amino acids. In DNA, the CDR3 is TGTGCAAGTCGCCCCGAGCGGATCACTACCGGGGAGCTGTTTTTT. Its translation: CASRPERITTGELFF.

This clone showed up just a few times. The V call is TRBV20-1, the J call TRBJ1-2; D is unresolved. V was clipped by 3 bases and J by 3 bases, with 14 bases between them. Germline-derived CDR1 and CDR2 are DFQATT and SNEGSKA (reference sequence). The length of the CDR3 is 14 residues. CDR3 nucleotide sequence: TGCAGTGCTAGTGGGGAGACCCCACACTATGGCTACACCTTC. Translation gives CSASGETPHYGYTF.